The clone carrying this TCR beta chain was observed a few times. Its antigen is undetermined. A much larger clone is a single base away; this may be a read error. The record originates from a study of response to subunit inactivated influenza vaccine. Notes on the study in general: Authors suggested that a seasonal influenza vaccination recruits few new T cells each time.

MiXCR, run by TCRdb on the RT-PCR reads, gives a single entry per CDR3 protein. The repertoire holds about 780,000 distinct CDR3 sequences, around 20% seen once, with under 13% in the top ten. The clonotype originates from a man aged 45 to 65 who received an inactivated influenza vaccine. The sequencing used PBMCs from blood, collected roughly 5 days after vaccination.

The CDR3 sequence: CASSQARDRHTEAFF. The CDR3 DNA follows: TGCGCCAGCAGCCAGGCCCGGGACAGACACACTGAAGCTTTCTTT. The V and J genes are TRBV4-3 and TRBJ1-1; the match to TRBD1 covers 7 bases. The junction had 7 bases not matched to a gene; V was cut back by 3 bases and J by 3 bases. The CDR3 has 15 amino acids. Germline V gene sequence: CDR1 LGHNA, CDR2 YSLEER.